A single T cell receptor (beta chain) is shown here with its context. What it binds is not known. This record comes from a study of T cells in localized non-small cell lung cancer. Whole-study findings and limits: Measurement of T cell clonality placed uninvolved adjacent lung highest, above the level in tumor. Sequencing was restricted to one tumor region; therefore, heterogeneity remains possible. Patients showing higher blood T cell density tended to see longer overall survival. Of the top 100 tumor clones, median 57 were in adjacent lung, about 26 among its top 100.

Measured with immunoSEQ multiplex PCR; TCRdb has only the in-frame clones, and not every one. The repertoire includes around 64,000 clones, about nine tenths of them detected once, and 20% sits in the top ten. The sequencing used peripheral blood, collected before any cancer treatment. The clonotype originates from a man between 40 and 75 years old with stage I lung adenocarcinoma.

CDR3 DNA: TGTGCCAGCAGTTTACAGGTCGCTGGGGCCAACGTCCTGACTTTC. It encodes CASSLQVAGANVLTF. The V call is TRBV28, the J call TRBJ2-6, with unresolved D. Germline loops: CDR1 MDHEN, CDR2 SYDVKM. This CDR3 comprises 15 residues. V lost 2 bases and J 2 bases, leaving 7 bases between the germline ends.